This T cell receptor beta chain was captured by sequencing in a study of blood T cells in healthy people across ages. A second roughly 7 to 12 cycle PCR used barcoded and J-beta primers. A single record per CDR3 protein comes from TCRdb applying MiXCR to the 5' RACE reads. Of roughly 1,100,000 distinct CDR3 sequences listed, 25% were seen once; the top ten hold approximately 0.79%. Study results and caveats: Age brought a roughly linear fall in TCR beta diversity measured per million T cells.

In germline, CDR1 is SQVTM, CDR2 ANQGSEA. The CDR3 sequence is 11 residues long. V lost 5 bases and J 6 bases, leaving 10 bases between the germline ends. A remark on this clonotype: Antigen: not known.

These data are also associated with another study on T cells of mothers and their children.

Sequenced sample: blood. The V gene is TRBV29-1, the J gene TRBJ1-2, with D unresolved. This sequence originates from a girl aged 2 to 10 in good health. The DNA for the CDR3 is TGCAGCGTTTCGGACCCAAATGGCTACACCTTC. It specifies CSVSDPNGYTF.